This TCR beta chain was recorded in a study of siplizumab effects on memory and regulatory T cells. Overall study results and limits: The mean Treg-derived percentage of mappable alloreactive CD4+ clones was 55% to 75% with siplizumab compared with about 27% in controls. Naive or memory phenotype was unassignable for roughly 75-97% of proliferating CD4+ or CD8+ clones.

As concerns this clone: Its antigen is undetermined.

Sequencing was performed with immunoSEQ multiplex PCR; in TCRdb, only in-frame clones are kept and a portion is missing. The sample consists of fewer than 20,000 clones, 35% to 55% of them appearing once. As described, mixed lymphocyte reaction cells underwent coculture at 37°C for a duration of six to seven days. Input material: CFSE-low (dividing) CD4+ T cells sorted from an allogeneic mixed lymphocyte reaction. The receptor comes from a human donor in good health; the cells came from an allogeneic mixed lymphocyte reaction.

CDR3 in amino acids: CASSLGGAGGNSPLHF. The CDR3 coding sequence is TGTGCCAGCAGCTTAGGTGGGGCAGGGGGGAATTCACCCCTCCACTTT. V usage is TRBV5-4 and J usage is TRBJ1-6; 7 nucleotides agree with TRBD1. From germline, CDR1 is SGHNT and CDR2 YYREEE (reference sequence). The CDR3 contains 16 residues. The V segment lost 2 bases and the J segment 7 bases; nucleotides outside the gene matches: 9.